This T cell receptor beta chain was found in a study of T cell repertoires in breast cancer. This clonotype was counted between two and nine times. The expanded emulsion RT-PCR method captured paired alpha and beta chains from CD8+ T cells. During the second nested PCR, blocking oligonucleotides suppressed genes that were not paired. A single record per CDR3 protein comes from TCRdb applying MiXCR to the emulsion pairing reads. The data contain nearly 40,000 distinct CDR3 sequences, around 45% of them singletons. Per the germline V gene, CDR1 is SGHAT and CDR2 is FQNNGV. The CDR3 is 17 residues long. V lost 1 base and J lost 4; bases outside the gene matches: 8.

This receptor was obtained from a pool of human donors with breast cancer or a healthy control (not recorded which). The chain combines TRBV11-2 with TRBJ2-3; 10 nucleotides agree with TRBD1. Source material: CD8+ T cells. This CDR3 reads CASSLAGTGVFADTQYF. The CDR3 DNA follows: TGTGCCAGCAGCTTAGCCGGGACAGGGGTTTTTGCAGATACGCAGTATTTT. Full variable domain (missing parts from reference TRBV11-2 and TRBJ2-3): EAGVAQSPRYKIIEKRQSVAFWCNPISGHATLYWYQQILGQGPKLLIQFQNNGVVDDSQLPKDRFSAERLKGVDSTLKIQPAKLEDSAVYLCASSLAGTGVFADTQYFGPGTRLTVL.